These 28 T cell receptor beta chains were sequenced from one sample in a study of blood T cells in healthy people across ages. The authors ran a second PCR of about 6 to 12 cycles using a sample-barcoded 5' primer and a J-beta primer mix. TCRdb re-called the 5' RACE reads through MiXCR, storing one row per CDR3 protein. The table has about 570,000 distinct CDR3 sequences, about 28% seen once. The same data also went into a second study, on T cells of mothers and their children.

Material: blood. The source of these receptors is a boy aged 2 to 10 in good health.

The table lists this clonotype with a few counts. One end of the junction is discordant with germline, which a read error may explain. CDR3 amino acids: CSARVSGTAGNTIYF. Written as DNA, the CDR3 is TGCAGTGCCAGAGTCTCCGGGACAGCTGGAAACACCATATATTTT. This chain connects TRBV20-1 to TRBJ1-3; 7 bases match TRBD1. The CDR3 extends over 15 amino acids. Germline loops: CDR1 DFQATT, CDR2 SNEGSKA (reference sequence).

This chain joins TRBV28 and TRBJ2-3, with 7 bases fitting TRBD2. Trimming removed 2 bases from V and 5 bases from J; junction bases left unmatched: 7. CDR3 length: 15 amino acids. Germline values: CDR1 MDHEN, CDR2 SYDVKM. CDR3 region: CASSLKAGARDTQYF. Here the CDR3 DNA reads TGTGCCAGCAGTTTAAAGGCGGGAGCAAGAGATACGCAGTATTTT.

The table lists this clonotype with a count of one. The gene calls are TRBV29-1 and TRBJ1-2, with 9 bases aligning to TRBD1. J lost 4 bases, V lost 6 bases, and 6 bases had no gene match. This CDR3 contains 13 residues. Germline values: CDR1 SQVTM, CDR2 ANQGSEA. DNA for the CDR3: TGCAGCGTCGGGGACAGGGCACTCTATGGCTACACCTTC. Translation: CSVGDRALYGYTF.

The CDR3 loop reads CASSLEQTGYYGYTF. The CDR3 bases are TGTGCCAGCAGCTTAGAACAGACAGGGTACTATGGCTACACCTTC. V and J are TRBV11-2 and TRBJ1-2, with 7 positions matching TRBD1. In germline, CDR1 is SGHAT, CDR2 FQNNGV. The trim removed 0 bases at V and 3 bases at J, leaving 4 bases unmatched. The CDR3 runs 15 residues. Variable domain in full (rest from reference TRBV11-2 and TRBJ1-2): EAGVAQSPRYKIIEKRQSVAFWCNPISGHATLYWYQQILGQGPKLLIQFQNNGVVDDSQLPKDRFSAERLKGVDSTLKIQPAKLEDSAVYLCASSLEQTGYYGYTFGSGTRLTVV.

CDR3 coding DNA: TGCAGTGCTAGCGGGAGACTGAGCACAGATACGCAGTATTTT. Its translation: CSASGRLSTDTQYF. V and J are TRBV20-1 and TRBJ2-3; possible D gene TRBD2, 6 bases. Germline-derived CDR1 and CDR2 are DFQATT and SNEGSKA (reference sequence). With 3 bases removed from V and 0 bases from J, the gap between germline ends came to 10 bases. The CDR3 sequence is 14 residues long.

The chain combines TRBV2 with TRBJ2-7; the D gene is possibly TRBD2 (5 bases). Germline CDR1 SNHLY, CDR2 FYNNEI. This CDR3 is 13 amino acids long. V was clipped by 7 bases and J by 2 bases, with 12 bases between them. CDR3 coding DNA: TGTGCCAGCACCAAGGACTCAGCCTACGAGCAGTACTTC. Translating it yields CASTKDSAYEQYF.

V and J are TRBV14 and TRBJ2-7, with D maybe TRBD1 (5 bases). Germline V gene lookup returns CDR1 SGHDN and CDR2 FVKESK. CDR3 length: 16 residues. V was trimmed by 6 bases and J by 0 bases, leaving 18 bases between them. The CDR3 region is CASSRSRALSSYEQYF. In DNA form, the CDR3 reads TGTGCCAGCAGTCGCAGCAGGGCCCTCAGCTCCTACGAGCAGTACTTC.

This clonotype was counted only a few times. The chain links TRBV6-2 or TRBV6-3 to TRBJ2-1, with D hard to call. The V end was cut by 2 bases, the J end by 0 bases, with 8 bases between. The CDR3 sequence is 15 residues long. Germline V CDR1 and CDR2: MNHEY, SVGEGT. CDR3: CASSYGAVSYNEQFF. In nucleotides, the CDR3 is TGTGCCAGCAGTTACGGCGCGGTCTCCTACAATGAGCAGTTCTTC.

The sample holds a few counts of this clonotype. The chain uses TRBV10-3 and TRBJ2-2; D ambiguous. With 2 bases removed from V and 2 bases from J, the gap between germline ends came to 12 bases. This CDR3 has 16 residues. Germline CDR1 ENHRY, CDR2 SYGVKD. CDR3 residues: CAISEPIDSNTGELFF. The CDR3 coding sequence is TGTGCCATCAGTGAGCCCATAGACTCTAACACCGGGGAGCTGTTTTTT.

The V and J genes are TRBV7-2 and TRBJ1-6, with D hard to call. The CDR3 is 15 residues long. Per germline, CDR1 SGHTA and CDR2 FQGNSA. V was trimmed by 5 bases and J by 8 bases, leaving 16 bases between them. The CDR3 nucleotides are TGTGCCAGCAGCCCGCGTTTAGGGTGGCATTCACCCCTCCACTTT. Protein sequence: CASSPRLGWHSPLHF.

This clonotype occurred a few times. The rearrangement links TRBV20-1 to TRBJ1-5, with 12 bases matching TRBD1. J lost 6 bases, V lost 6 bases, and 15 bases had no gene match. The CDR3 spans 17 residues. CDR1 and CDR2 (germline): DFQATT, SNEGSKA (reference sequence). This CDR3 is CSALGHPGQGASQPQHF. CDR3 nucleotides: TGCAGTGCCCTTGGACATCCGGGACAGGGGGCCAGTCAGCCCCAGCATTTT.

This chain joins TRBV5-1 and TRBJ1-3, with D possibly being TRBD1 (6 bases). The germline CDR1 and CDR2 sequences are SGHRS and YFSETQ. The ends were cut back, 1 base at V and 0 bases at J, with 17 bases in the middle. There are 18 residues in the CDR3. CDR3 sequence (DNA): TGCGCCAGCAGCTTGCGGTCCTCGGCCAGGGGCTCTGGAAACACCATATATTTT. This codes for CASSLRSSARGSGNTIYF.

This clonotype has just a few counts. The rearrangement uses TRBV3-1 and TRBJ2-5; the D call may be TRBD1 or TRBD2 (5 bases each). Deletions cut 3 bases from V and 4 bases from J, with 18 bases between. CDR3 length: 16 amino acids. CDR1 LGHDT and CDR2 YNNKEL come from the germline V gene (reference sequence). The CDR3 is CASSQVTGGGRETQYF. CDR3 coding DNA: TGTGCCAGCAGCCAGGTGACTGGGGGTGGTAGAGAGACCCAGTACTTC.

This clonotype has only a few counts. In nucleotides, the CDR3 is TGTGCCAGCAGCGCGCAGAGGGGCTATGAAAAACTGTTTTTT. Protein product: CASSAQRGYEKLFF. This chain uses TRBV7-9 with TRBJ1-4, with D possibly being TRBD1 (5 bases). Germline V CDR1 and CDR2: SEHNR, FQNEAQ (reference sequence). V was pared by 5 bases and J by 6 bases, with 13 bases between. The CDR3 is made up of 14 amino acids.

This clonotype was seen only a few times. The chain couples TRBV12-3 or TRBV12-4 to TRBJ1-4; 7 positions agree with TRBD1. This CDR3 has 14 amino acids. V gave up 6 bases and J gave up 4 bases; unmatched junction bases: 5. The chain's CDR3 is CASSGTEYNEKLFF. CDR3 bases: TGTGCCAGCAGCGGGACAGAATATAATGAAAAACTGTTTTTT.

Only a few counts were recorded for this clonotype. The chain is built from TRBV21-1 and TRBJ2-5. TRBV21-1 is described as a pseudogene. This CDR3 is 12 amino acids long. In DNA, the CDR3 is TGTGCCAGCAGCAAGTCGCGGGAGACCCAGTACTTC. Protein sequence: CASSKSRETQYF.

The genes are TRBV20-1 and TRBJ2-7; tentatively, D is TRBD1 or TRBD2 (6 bases each). Per the germline V gene, CDR1 is DFQATT and CDR2 is SNEGSKA (reference sequence). The CDR3 is 14 residues long. V lost 4 bases and J lost 4, with 17 bases in between. CDR3: CSAIGGAREYEQYF. The CDR3 DNA reads as TGCAGTGCTATCGGGGGCGCCAGAGAGTACGAGCAGTACTTC.

The chain links TRBV20-1 to TRBJ2-3; TRBD2 might be the D (6 bases). Germline CDR1 reads DFQATT; CDR2 reads SNEGSKA (reference sequence). This CDR3 comprises 14 residues. Trimming stripped 0 bases from V and 5 bases from J, with 12 bases between. The CDR3 here is CSARDEGRGDTQYF. The CDR3 nucleotides are TGCAGTGCTAGAGATGAAGGGCGGGGAGATACGCAGTATTTT.

This clonotype was detected a few times. The genes are TRBV7-6 and TRBJ2-5; 8 nucleotides match TRBD2. In germline, CDR1 is SGHVS, CDR2 FNYEAQ. The CDR3 is 15 amino acids. Trimming took 5 bases from V and 2 from J; bases not matched to a gene: 7. This CDR3 reads CASSLSSGPQETQYF. The CDR3 nucleotides read TGTGCCAGCAGCCTCTCTAGCGGGCCTCAAGAGACCCAGTACTTC. Full variable domain (missing parts from reference TRBV7-6 and TRBJ2-5): GAGVSQSPRYKVTKRGQDVALRCDPISGHVSLYWYRQALGQGPEFLTYFNYEAQQDKSGLPNDRFSAERPEGSISTLTIQRTEQRDSAMYRCASSLSSGPQETQYFGPGTRLLVL.

This rearrangement joins TRBV27 to TRBJ1-5, with D possibly TRBD1 on 5 matching bases. In germline, CDR1 is MNHEY, CDR2 SMNVEV (reference sequence). V lost 0 bases and J lost 1, with 7 bases in between. The CDR3 consists of 15 residues. The CDR3 sequence: CASSLSGESNQPQHF. As DNA, the CDR3 is TGTGCCAGCAGTTTATCAGGGGAAAGCAATCAGCCCCAGCATTTT.

J is TRBJ2-4 and V is TRBV2; D is undetermined. V dropped 8 bases and J dropped 0 bases, with 11 bases sitting between them. The CDR3 totals 14 residues. Germline assignment: CDR1 SNHLY and CDR2 FYNNEI. Written as DNA, the CDR3 is TGTGCCAGCTCCCCCGCTGCAGCCAAAAACATTCAGTACTTC. Translating gives CASSPAAAKNIQYF. The full variable domain, in which reference TRBV2 and TRBJ2-4 provide the parts outside the CDR3, is EPEVTQTPSHQVTQMGQEVILRCVPISNHLYFYWYRQILGQKVEFLVSFYNNEISEKSEIFDDQFSVERPDGSNFTLKIRSTKLEDSAMYFCASSPAAAKNIQYFGAGTRLSVL.

This clonotype turned up a few times. The chain has TRBV29-1 and TRBJ2-3, with no clear D. The CDR3 runs 14 residues. The germline V gene encodes CDR1 SQVTM and CDR2 ANQGSEA. The V and J ends lost 1 base and 3 bases respectively, with 11 bases between them. Here the CDR3 DNA reads TGCAGCGTTGAAGTTGTCGAGGTGACAGATACGCAGTATTTT. This translates into CSVEVVEVTDTQYF.

In this sample, this clonotype turned up many times. The CDR3 coding sequence is TGTGCCAGCAGCTTGGGACAGGGGAATGAGCAGTTCTTC. This sequence encodes CASSLGQGNEQFF. The V gene is TRBV7-2, the J gene TRBJ2-1, with TRBD1 matching 10 bases. The CDR3 is made up of 13 amino acids. Germline assignment: CDR1 SGHTA and CDR2 FQGNSA. V gave up 3 bases and J gave up 7 bases; unmatched junction bases: 0.

The gene calls are TRBV20-1 and TRBJ2-5, with TRBD2 matching over 11 bases. The J call is in doubt because the DNA end fits TRBJ2-7 better. The CDR3 runs 14 residues. Germline CDR1 and CDR2: DFQATT and SNEGSKA (reference sequence). CDR3 loop: CSASPTSGIHEQYF. The CDR3 DNA sequence: TGCAGTGCTTCCCCGACTAGCGGGATTCACGAGCAGTACTTC.

This clonotype was counted once. The chain is built from TRBV5-5 and TRBJ1-3; D is unresolved. This CDR3 has 16 amino acids. Germline V gene lookup returns CDR1 SGHKS and CDR2 YYEKEE (reference sequence). Trimming took 1 base from V and 2 from J, leaving 13 bases between them. The CDR3 here is CASSLSSSGAGNTIYF. CDR3 sequence (DNA): TGTGCCAGCAGCTTGAGTTCGTCGGGTGCTGGAAACACCATATATTTT.

This clonotype was seen a handful of times. The genes are TRBV3-1 and TRBJ1-2; 10 nucleotides agree with TRBD1. The CDR3 runs 16 residues. CDR1 is LGHDT and CDR2 is YNNKEL in the germline V gene (reference sequence). J was trimmed by 0 bases and V by 6 bases; bases with no gene match: 7. In nucleotides, the CDR3 is TGTGCCAGCAGTCCGTATGGGACAGGGGCTAACTATGGCTACACCTTC. It specifies CASSPYGTGANYGYTF.

This chain links TRBV7-3 with TRBJ1-1; 8 bases align to TRBD1. With V trimmed by 5 bases and J by 1 base, 12 bases remained unmatched. The CDR3 sequence is 17 residues long. The V gene's germline CDR1 is SGHTA and CDR2 FQGTGA. The CDR3 nucleotides read TGTGCCAGCAGCCGGACAGGGCGGAGGGGGGGGAACACTGAAGCTTTCTTT. Protein sequence: CASSRTGRRGGNTEAFF.

As to this clonotype: A read error may account for a junction end that differs from germline. The rearrangement links TRBV4-3 to TRBJ2-1; 9 bases match TRBD2. The V gene's germline CDR1 is LGHNA and CDR2 YSLEER. The CDR3 totals 17 residues. The CDR3 bases are TGCGCCAGCAGCCAAAGGGGGCTAGCGGGGAGGGACAATGACCAGTTCTTC. Translating gives CASSQRGLAGRDNDQFF.